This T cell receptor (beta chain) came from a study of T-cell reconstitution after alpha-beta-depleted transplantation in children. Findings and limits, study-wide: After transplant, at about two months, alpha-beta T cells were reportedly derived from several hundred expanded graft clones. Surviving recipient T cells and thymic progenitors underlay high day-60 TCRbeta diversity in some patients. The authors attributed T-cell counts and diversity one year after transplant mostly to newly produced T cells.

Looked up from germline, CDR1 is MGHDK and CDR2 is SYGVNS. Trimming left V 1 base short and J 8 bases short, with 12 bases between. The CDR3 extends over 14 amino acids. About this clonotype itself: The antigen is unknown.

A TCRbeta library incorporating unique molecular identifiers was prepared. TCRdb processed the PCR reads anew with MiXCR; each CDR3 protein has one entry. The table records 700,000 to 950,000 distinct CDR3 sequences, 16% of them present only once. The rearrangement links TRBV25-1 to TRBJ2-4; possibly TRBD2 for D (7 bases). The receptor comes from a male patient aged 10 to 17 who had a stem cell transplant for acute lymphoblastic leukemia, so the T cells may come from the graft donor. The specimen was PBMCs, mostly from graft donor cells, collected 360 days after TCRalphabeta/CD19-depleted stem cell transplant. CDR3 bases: TGTGCCAGCAGTGAATTCGCGGGGGCAGACATTCAGTACTTC. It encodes CASSEFAGADIQYF.